This is a list of T cell receptor beta chains from one sample in a study of cytomegalovirus exposure and HLA in healthy donors. This table comes from immunoSEQ multiplex PCR, and its TCRdb copy is limited to in-frame clones, with some not included. This sample has more than 80,000 clones, with around 75% found just once. The sequencing input was PBMCs. The receptors originated from a male donor in good health and CMV-seropositive. Each CDR3 is given with its conserved first and last residue. Fields, in order: clone size, V gene, CDR3 length, J gene, D gene, CDR3 DNA, CDR3 protein. The D gene is left open where the match is weak. Size tells how often a clone was seen (once, few, many) or the class of an expanded clone, and some rows leave it out.

size: NA; V: TRBV9; length: 14; J: TRBJ2-1; D: TRBD1; DNA: TGTGCCAGCAGCGCCCCACCGGGACAGGGGTTGCAGTTCTTC; CDR3: CASSAPPGQGLQFF
size: NA; V: TRBV7-3; length: 17; J: TRBJ2-3; D: TRBD2; DNA: TGTGCCAGCAGCTTTGGACTAGCGGGAGGTAACACAGATACGCAGTATTTT; CDR3: CASSFGLAGGNTDTQYF
size: few; V: TRBV15; length: 14; J: TRBJ1-2; D: NA; DNA: TGTGCCACCAGCAGAGATTGGGGGGGCTATGGCTACACCTTC; CDR3: CATSRDWGGYGYTF
size: NA; V: TRBV9; length: 17; J: TRBJ1-6; D: NA; DNA: TGTGCCAGCAGCTCGGGACTGGGGGGCGGGAGTGATTCACCCCTCCACTTT; CDR3: CASSSGLGGGSDSPLHF
size: NA; V: TRBV27; length: 14; J: TRBJ1-5; D: NA; DNA: TGTGCCAGCAGTCCCTACATGAAACGAGGGCCCCAGAATTTT; CDR3: CASSPYMKRGPQNF
size: NA; V: TRBV9; length: 19; J: TRBJ2-1; D: TRBD2; DNA: TGTGCCAGCAGCGCAACCCTACGGACTAGCGGGCACTTGGGCAATGAGCAGTTCTTC; CDR3: CASSATLRTSGHLGNEQFF
size: NA; V: TRBV10-3; length: 16; J: TRBJ1-1; D: NA; DNA: TGTGCCATCAGTGAGTCGTTTACAGGGAGAATGACTGAAGCTTTCTTT; CDR3: CAISESFTGRMTEAFF
size: NA; V: TRBV29-1; length: 13; J: TRBJ1-2; D: NA; DNA: TGCAGCGTTAAGGGGGGGACTAACTATGGCTACCCCTTC; CDR3: CSVKGGTNYGYPF
size: NA; V: TRBV29-1; length: 14; J: TRBJ2-2; D: NA; DNA: TGCAGCGTTGAAGTGAGACAGGACACCGGGGAGCTGTTTTTT; CDR3: CSVEVRQDTGELFF
size: few; V: TRBV5-1; length: 15; J: TRBJ2-1; D: NA; DNA: TGCGCCAGCAGCTTATTTCGAGCGTCGGGCAATGAGCAGTTCTTC; CDR3: CASSLFRASGNEQFF
size: NA; V: TRBV5-4; length: 14; J: TRBJ1-5; D: NA; DNA: TGTGCCAGCAGCTTAGGTGTCTCGGGTCAGCCCCAGCATTTT; CDR3: CASSLGVSGQPQHF
size: NA; V: TRBV29-1; length: 13; J: TRBJ2-1; D: TRBD2; DNA: TGCAGCGTTGAGACTAGCGGGGACAATGAGCAGTTCTTC; CDR3: CSVETSGDNEQFF
size: NA; V: TRBV11-3; length: 16; J: TRBJ2-2; D: NA; DNA: TGTGCCAGCAGCACGCGCCCTGGGTCTAGCACCGGGGAGCTGTTTTTT; CDR3: CASSTRPGSSTGELFF
size: NA; V: TRBV6-5; length: 14; J: TRBJ2-7; D: TRBD1; DNA: TGTGCCAGCAGACGGCAGGCAGGGGGTAGCGAGCAGTACTTC; CDR3: CASRRQAGGSEQYF
size: NA; V: TRBV27; length: 14; J: TRBJ2-1; D: TRBD2; DNA: TGTGCCAGCAGGGTAGCGGGAGAGTACAATGAGCAGTTCTTC; CDR3: CASRVAGEYNEQFF
size: NA; V: TRBV5-8; length: 13; J: TRBJ2-5; D: NA; DNA: TGTGCCAGCAGCCTAGGGGTCCCGGAGACCCAGTACTTC; CDR3: CASSLGVPETQYF
size: NA; V: TRBV6-6; length: 11; J: TRBJ2-4; D: NA; DNA: TGTGCCAGCATTCTCGAAAACATTCAGTACTTC; CDR3: CASILENIQYF
size: few; V: TRBV2; length: 13; J: TRBJ1-1; D: NA; DNA: TGTGCCAGCAGTGTCCTAGAGAACACTGAAGCTTTCTTT; CDR3: CASSVLENTEAFF
size: NA; V: TRBV4-3; length: 15; J: TRBJ2-6; D: NA; DNA: TGCGCCAGCAGCCAAGAGGGCCCCGGGGCCAACGTCCTGACTTTC; CDR3: CASSQEGPGANVLTF
size: many; V: TRBV19; length: 12; J: TRBJ2-7; D: NA; DNA: TGTGCCAGTAGTAAAGGACATTACGAGCAGTACTTC; CDR3: CASSKGHYEQYF
size: NA; V: TRBV28; length: 18; J: TRBJ2-3; D: NA; DNA: TGTGCCAGCAGTTTATTGGAGGGTTTGATGTCGTTGCCAGATACGCAGTATTTT; CDR3: CASSLLEGLMSLPDTQYF
size: NA; V: TRBV6-4; length: 15; J: TRBJ2-1; D: NA; DNA: TGTGCCAGCAGTGCCAGCCCTAGGGGTTTGGGTGAGCAGTTCTTC; CDR3: CASSASPRGLGEQFF
size: NA; V: TRBV5-1; length: 14; J: TRBJ2-3; D: TRBD2; DNA: TGCGCCAGCCATAGCGGGGGGGCAACAGATACGCAGTATTTT; CDR3: CASHSGGATDTQYF
size: NA; V: TRBV5-6; length: 14; J: TRBJ2-7; D: TRBD1; DNA: TGTGCCAGCAGGCTCACAGGGGGCGGTTACGAGCAGTACTTC; CDR3: CASRLTGGGYEQYF
size: NA; V: TRBV13; length: 15; J: TRBJ1-2; D: NA; DNA: TGTGCCAGCAGCTTAGTTCCGGGGTCGGACTATGGCTACACCTTC; CDR3: CASSLVPGSDYGYTF
size: NA; V: TRBV7-6; length: 16; J: TRBJ2-1; D: NA; DNA: TGTGCCAGCAGCTTAGGGCCACTCCCCGGGGGAAATGAGCAGTTCTTC; CDR3: CASSLGPLPGGNEQFF
size: few; V: TRBV4-3; length: 18; J: TRBJ2-7; D: TRBD2; DNA: TGCGCCAGCAGCCAAGCGGTCCTAGCGGAAACTTCCACCTACGAGCAGTACTTC; CDR3: CASSQAVLAETSTYEQYF
size: NA; V: TRBV28; length: 14; J: TRBJ2-7; D: NA; DNA: TGTGCCAGCAGCCGTGGGGGCAGCTCCTACGAGCAGTACTTC; CDR3: CASSRGGSSYEQYF
size: NA; V: TRBV19; length: 14; J: TRBJ1-5; D: NA; DNA: TGTGCCAGTAGTATATCGGAAGGAGGACAGCCCCAGCATTTT; CDR3: CASSISEGGQPQHF
size: NA; V: TRBV19; length: 14; J: TRBJ1-1; D: NA; DNA: TGTGCCAGTAGTGTGTTACAGGGATCCGCTGAAGCTTTCTTT; CDR3: CASSVLQGSAEAFF
size: NA; V: TRBV7-9; length: 14; J: TRBJ2-2; D: NA; DNA: TGTGCCAGCAGCACCACAGAGAACACCGGGGAGCTGTTTTTT; CDR3: CASSTTENTGELFF
size: NA; V: TRBV4-3; length: 12; J: TRBJ2-1; D: NA; DNA: TGCGCCAGCAGCATCGGAGGTAATGAGCAGTTCTTC; CDR3: CASSIGGNEQFF
size: NA; V: TRBV25-1; length: 14; J: TRBJ2-7; D: TRBD1; DNA: TGTGCCAGCAGGCGCGACAGGGGCTCCTACGAGCAGTACTTC; CDR3: CASRRDRGSYEQYF
size: NA; V: TRBV28; length: 15; J: TRBJ1-5; D: NA; DNA: TGTGCCAGCAGACTAGCGGATCGGCTAAATCAGCCCCAGCATTTT; CDR3: CASRLADRLNQPQHF
size: NA; V: TRBV6-6; length: 14; J: TRBJ2-5; D: NA; DNA: TGTGCCAGCAGACCGCTCGAGATACAAGAGACCCAGTACTTC; CDR3: CASRPLEIQETQYF
size: NA; V: TRBV5-4; length: 13; J: TRBJ2-7; D: NA; DNA: TGTGCCAGCAGCTCCCGGGAGAACTACGAGCAGTACTTC; CDR3: CASSSRENYEQYF
size: NA; V: TRBV28; length: 15; J: TRBJ1-1; D: TRBD1; DNA: TGTGCCAGCAGTGCCGCCGGGACAGTGAACACTGAAGCTTTCTTT; CDR3: CASSAAGTVNTEAFF